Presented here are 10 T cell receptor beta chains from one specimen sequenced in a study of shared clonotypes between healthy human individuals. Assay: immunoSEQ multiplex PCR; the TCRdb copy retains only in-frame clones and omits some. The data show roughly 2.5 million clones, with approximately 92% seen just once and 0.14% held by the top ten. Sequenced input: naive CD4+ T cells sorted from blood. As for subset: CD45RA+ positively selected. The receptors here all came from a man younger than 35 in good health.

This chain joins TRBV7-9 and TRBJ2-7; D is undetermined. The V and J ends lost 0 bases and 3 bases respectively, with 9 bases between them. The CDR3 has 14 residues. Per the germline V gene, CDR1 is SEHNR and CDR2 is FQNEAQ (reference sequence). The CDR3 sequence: CASSLAGVGYEQYF. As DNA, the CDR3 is TGTGCCAGCAGCTTAGCTGGGGTGGGCTACGAGCAGTACTTC.

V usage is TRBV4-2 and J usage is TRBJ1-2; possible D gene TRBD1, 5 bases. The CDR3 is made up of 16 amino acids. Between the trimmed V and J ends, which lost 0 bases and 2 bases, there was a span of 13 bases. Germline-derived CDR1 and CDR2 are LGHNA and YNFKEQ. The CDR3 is CASSQETASVNYGYTF. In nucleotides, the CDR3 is TGTGCCAGCAGCCAAGAGACAGCCTCTGTAAACTATGGCTACACCTTC.

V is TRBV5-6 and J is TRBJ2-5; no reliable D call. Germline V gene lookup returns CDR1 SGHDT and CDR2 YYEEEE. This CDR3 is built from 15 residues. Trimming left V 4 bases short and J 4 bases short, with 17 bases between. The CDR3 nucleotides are TGTGCCAGCAGCCGGCCCGACGGGCGCGGAGAGACCCAGTACTTC. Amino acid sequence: CASSRPDGRGETQYF.

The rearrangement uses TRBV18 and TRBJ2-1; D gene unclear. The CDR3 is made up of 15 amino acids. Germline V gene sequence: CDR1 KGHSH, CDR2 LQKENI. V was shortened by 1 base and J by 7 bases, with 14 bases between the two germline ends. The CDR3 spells CASSPLATTLNEQFF. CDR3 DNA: TGTGCCAGCTCACCACTAGCTACTACATTGAATGAGCAGTTCTTC. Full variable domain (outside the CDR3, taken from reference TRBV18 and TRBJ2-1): NAGVMQNPRHLVRRRGQEARLRCSPMKGHSHVYWYRQLPEEGLKFMVYLQKENIIDESGMPKERFSAEFPKEGPSILRIQQVVRGDSAAYFCASSPLATTLNEQFFGPGTRLTVL.

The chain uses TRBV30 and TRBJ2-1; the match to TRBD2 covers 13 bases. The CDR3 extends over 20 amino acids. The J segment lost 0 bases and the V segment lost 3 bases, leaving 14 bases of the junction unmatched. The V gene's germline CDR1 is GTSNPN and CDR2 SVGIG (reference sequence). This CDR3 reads CAWSLTRTSGGKSSYNEQFF. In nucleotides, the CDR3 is TGTGCCTGGAGCCTTACCCGGACTAGCGGGGGAAAGAGCTCCTACAATGAGCAGTTCTTC.

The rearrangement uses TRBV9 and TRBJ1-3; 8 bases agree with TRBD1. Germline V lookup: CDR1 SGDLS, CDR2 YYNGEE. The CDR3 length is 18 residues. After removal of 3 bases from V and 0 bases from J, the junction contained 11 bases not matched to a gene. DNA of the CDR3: TGTGCCAGCAGCGACCCCCCGGGACAGGTCTCCTCTGGAAACACCATATATTTT. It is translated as CASSDPPGQVSSGNTIYF.

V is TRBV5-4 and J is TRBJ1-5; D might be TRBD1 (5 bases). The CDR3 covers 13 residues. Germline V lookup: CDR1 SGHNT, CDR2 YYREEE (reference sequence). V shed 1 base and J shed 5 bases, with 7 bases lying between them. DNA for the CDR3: TGTGCCAGCAGCTTGATGGGGGATCAGCCCCAGCATTTT. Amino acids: CASSLMGDQPQHF.

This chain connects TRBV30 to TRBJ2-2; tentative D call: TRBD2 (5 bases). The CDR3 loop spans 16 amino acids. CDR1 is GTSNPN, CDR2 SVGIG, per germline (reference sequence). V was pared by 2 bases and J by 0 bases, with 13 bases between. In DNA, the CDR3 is TGTGCCTGGAGTTTTTCCGGGAAAGCGAACACCGGGGAGCTGTTTTTT. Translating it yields CAWSFSGKANTGELFF.

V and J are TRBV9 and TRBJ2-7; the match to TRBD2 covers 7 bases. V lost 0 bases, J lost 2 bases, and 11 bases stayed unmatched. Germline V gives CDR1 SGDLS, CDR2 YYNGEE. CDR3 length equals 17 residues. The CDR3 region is CASSVGASASGAYEQYF. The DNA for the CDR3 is TGTGCCAGCAGCGTAGGGGCATCGGCTAGCGGCGCCTACGAGCAGTACTTC.

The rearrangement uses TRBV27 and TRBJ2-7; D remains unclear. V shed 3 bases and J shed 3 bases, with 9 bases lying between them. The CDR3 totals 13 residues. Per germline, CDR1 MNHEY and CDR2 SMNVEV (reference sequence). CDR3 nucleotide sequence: TGTGCCAGCAGTTTTCACCACCTCTACGAGCAGTACTTC. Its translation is CASSFHHLYEQYF.